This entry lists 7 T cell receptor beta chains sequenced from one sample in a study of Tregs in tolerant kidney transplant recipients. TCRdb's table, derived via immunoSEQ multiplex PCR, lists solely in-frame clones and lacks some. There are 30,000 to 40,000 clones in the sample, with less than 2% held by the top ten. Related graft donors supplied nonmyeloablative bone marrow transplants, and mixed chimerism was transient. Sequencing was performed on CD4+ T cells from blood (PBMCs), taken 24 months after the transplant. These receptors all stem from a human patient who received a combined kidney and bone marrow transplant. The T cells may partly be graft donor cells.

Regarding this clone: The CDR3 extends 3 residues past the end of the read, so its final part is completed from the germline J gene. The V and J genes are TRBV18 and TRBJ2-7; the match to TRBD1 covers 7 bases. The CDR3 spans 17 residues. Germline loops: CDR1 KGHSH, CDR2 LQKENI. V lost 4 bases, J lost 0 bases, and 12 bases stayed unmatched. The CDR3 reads CASSQRGTATSSYEQYF. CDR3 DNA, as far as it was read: TGTGCCAGCTCACAAAGGGGGACAGCGACCAGCTCCTACGAG.

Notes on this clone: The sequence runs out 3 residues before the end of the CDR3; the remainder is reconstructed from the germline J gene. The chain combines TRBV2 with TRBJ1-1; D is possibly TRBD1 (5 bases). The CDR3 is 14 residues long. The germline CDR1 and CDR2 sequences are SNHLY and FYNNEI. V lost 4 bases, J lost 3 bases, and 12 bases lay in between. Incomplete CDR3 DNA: TGTGCCAGCAGTGTCGAGCAGGGCTACACTGAA. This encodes CASSVEQGYTE. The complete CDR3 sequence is CASSVEQGYTEAFF.

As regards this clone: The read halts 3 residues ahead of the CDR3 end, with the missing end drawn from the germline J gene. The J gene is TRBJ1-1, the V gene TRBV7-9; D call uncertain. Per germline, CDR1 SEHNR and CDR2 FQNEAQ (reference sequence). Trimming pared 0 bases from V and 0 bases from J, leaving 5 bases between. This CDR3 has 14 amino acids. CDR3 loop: CASSLAKVNTEAFF. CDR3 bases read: TGTGCCAGCAGCTTAGCGAAGGTGAACACTGAA.

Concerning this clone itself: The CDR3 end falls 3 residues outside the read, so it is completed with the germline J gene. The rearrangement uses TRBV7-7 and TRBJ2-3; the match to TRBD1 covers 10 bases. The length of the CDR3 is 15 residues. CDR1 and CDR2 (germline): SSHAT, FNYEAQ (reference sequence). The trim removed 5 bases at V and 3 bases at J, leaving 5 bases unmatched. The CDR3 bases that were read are TGTGCCAGCAGCAACGGACAGGGGGGTACAGATACG. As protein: CASSNGQGGTDT. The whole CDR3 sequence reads CASSNGQGGTDTQYF.

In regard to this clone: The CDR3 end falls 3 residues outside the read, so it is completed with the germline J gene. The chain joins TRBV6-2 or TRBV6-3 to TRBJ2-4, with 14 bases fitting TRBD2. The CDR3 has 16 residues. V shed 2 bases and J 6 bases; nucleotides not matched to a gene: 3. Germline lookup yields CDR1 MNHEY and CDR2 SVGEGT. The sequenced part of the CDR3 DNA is TGTGCCAGCAGTTACCCCGGACTAGCGGGAGGAAACATT. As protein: CASSYPGLAGGNI. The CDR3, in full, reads CASSYPGLAGGNIQYF.

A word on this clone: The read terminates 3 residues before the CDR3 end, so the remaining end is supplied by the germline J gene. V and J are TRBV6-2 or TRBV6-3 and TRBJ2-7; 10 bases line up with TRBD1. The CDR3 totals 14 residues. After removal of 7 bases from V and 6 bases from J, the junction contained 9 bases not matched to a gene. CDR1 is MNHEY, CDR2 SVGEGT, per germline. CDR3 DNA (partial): TGTGCCAGCAAGGGACAGGGGAGAACTCGCGAG. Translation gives CASKGQGRTRE. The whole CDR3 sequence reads CASKGQGRTREQYF.

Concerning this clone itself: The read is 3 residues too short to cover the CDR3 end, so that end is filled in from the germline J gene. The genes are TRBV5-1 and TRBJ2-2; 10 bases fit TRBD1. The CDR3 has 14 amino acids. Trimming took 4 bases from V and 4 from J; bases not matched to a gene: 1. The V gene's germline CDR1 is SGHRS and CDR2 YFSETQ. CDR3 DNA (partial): TGCGCCAGCAGCGGACAGGGGGGCACCGGGGAG. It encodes CASSGQGGTGE. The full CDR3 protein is CASSGQGGTGELFF.